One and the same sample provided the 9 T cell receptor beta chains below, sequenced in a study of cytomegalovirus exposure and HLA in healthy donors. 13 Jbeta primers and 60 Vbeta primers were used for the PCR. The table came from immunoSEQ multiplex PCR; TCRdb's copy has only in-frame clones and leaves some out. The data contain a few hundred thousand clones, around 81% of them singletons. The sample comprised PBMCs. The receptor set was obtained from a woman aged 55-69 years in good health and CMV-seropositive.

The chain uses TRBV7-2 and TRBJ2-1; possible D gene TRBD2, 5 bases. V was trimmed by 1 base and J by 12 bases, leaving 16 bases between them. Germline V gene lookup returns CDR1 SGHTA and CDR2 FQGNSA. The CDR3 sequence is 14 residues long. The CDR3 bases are TGTGCCAGCAGCTTAGTAGTTGTGGGAGTTGGGCAGTTCTTC. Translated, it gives CASSLVVVGVGQFF.

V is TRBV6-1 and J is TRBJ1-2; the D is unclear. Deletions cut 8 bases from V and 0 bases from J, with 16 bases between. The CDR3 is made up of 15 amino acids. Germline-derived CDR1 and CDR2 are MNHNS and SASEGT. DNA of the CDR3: TGTGCCAGCTCACCCGCAGCGGCTGCTAACTATGGCTACACCTTC. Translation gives CASSPAAAANYGYTF.

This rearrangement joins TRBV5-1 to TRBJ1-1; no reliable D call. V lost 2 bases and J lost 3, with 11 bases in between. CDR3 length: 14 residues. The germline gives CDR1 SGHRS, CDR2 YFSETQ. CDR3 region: CASSFSGRYTEAFF. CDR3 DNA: TGCGCCAGCAGCTTCTCTGGGCGATACACTGAAGCTTTCTTT.

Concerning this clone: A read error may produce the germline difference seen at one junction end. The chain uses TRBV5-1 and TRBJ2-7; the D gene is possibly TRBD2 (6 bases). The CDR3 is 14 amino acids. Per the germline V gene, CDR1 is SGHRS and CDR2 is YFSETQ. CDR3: CASSLLTRIYEKYF. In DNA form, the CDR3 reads TGCGCCAGCAGCCTCCTGACTAGAATCTACGAGAAGTACTTC.

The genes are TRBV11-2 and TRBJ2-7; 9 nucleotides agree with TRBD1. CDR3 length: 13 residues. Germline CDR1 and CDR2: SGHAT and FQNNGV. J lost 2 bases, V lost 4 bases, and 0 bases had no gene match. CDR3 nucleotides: TGTGCCAGCAGCTGGACAGGGGCCTACGAGCAGTACTTC. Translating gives CASSWTGAYEQYF.

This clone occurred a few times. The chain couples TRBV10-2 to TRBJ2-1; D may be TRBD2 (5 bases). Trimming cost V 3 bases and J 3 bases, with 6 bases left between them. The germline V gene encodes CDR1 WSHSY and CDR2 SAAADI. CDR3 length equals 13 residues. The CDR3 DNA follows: TGCGCCAGCAGTGACGGAGGCTACAATGAGCAGTTCTTC. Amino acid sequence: CASSDGGYNEQFF.

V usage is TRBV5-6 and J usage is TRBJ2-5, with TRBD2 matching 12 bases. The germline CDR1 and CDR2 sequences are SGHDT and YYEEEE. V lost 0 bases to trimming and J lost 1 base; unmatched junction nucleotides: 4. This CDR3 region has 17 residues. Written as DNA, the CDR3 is TGTGCCAGCAGCTTGGGACTAGCGGGAGCGATCCAAGAGACCCAGTACTTC. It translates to CASSLGLAGAIQETQYF.

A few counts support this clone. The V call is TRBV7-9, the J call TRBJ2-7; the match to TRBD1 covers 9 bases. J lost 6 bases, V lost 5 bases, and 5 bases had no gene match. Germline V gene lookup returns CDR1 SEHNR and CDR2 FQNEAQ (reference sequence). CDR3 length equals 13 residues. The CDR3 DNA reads TGTGCCAGCAGCGAGGGACAGGGACGCGAGCAGTACTTC. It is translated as CASSEGQGREQYF.

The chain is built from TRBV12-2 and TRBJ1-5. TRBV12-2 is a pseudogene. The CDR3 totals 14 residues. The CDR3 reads CASRLGPRNQPQHF. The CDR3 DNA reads TGTGCAAGTCGCTTAGGGCCGCGGAATCAGCCCCAGCATTTT.